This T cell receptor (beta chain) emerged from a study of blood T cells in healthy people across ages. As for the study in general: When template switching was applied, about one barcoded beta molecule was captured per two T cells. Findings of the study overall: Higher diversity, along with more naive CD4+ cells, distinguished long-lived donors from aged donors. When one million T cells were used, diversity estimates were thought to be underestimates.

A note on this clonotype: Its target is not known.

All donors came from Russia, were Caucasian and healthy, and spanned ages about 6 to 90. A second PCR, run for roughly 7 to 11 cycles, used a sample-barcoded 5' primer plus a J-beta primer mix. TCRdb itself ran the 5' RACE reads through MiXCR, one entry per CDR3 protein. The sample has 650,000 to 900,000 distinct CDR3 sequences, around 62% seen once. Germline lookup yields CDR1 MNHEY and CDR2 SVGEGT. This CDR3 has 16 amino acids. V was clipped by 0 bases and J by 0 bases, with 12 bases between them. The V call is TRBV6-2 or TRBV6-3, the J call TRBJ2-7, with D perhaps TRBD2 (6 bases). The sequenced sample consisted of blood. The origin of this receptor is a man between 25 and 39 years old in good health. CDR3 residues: CASSYSRPGASYEQYF. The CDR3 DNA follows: TGTGCCAGCAGTTACTCGCGGCCGGGAGCCTCCTACGAGCAGTACTTC.